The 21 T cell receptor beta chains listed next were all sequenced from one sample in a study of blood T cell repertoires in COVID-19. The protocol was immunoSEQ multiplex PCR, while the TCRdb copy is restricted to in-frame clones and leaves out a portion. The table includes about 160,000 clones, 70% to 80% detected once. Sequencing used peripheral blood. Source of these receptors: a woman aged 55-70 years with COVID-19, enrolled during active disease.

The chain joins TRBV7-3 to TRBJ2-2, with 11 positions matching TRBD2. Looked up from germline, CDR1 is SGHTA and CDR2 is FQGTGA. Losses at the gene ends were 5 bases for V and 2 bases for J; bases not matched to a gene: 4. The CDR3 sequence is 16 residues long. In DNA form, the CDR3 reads TGTGCCAGCAGCGCCGGGACTAGCGGTAACACCGGGGAGCTGTTTTTT. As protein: CASSAGTSGNTGELFF.

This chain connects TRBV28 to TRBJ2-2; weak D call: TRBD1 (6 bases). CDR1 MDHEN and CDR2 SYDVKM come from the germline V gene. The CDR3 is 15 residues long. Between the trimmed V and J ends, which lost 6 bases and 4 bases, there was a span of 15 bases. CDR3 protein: CASSLQGTGTGELFF. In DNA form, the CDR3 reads TGTGCCAGCAGCCTTCAGGGGACCGGCACCGGGGAGCTGTTTTTT.

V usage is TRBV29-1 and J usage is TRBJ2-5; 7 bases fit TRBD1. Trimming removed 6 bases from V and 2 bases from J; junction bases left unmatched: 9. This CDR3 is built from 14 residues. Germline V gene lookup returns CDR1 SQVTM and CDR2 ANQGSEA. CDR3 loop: CSVDVTGAQETQYF. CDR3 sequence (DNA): TGCAGCGTCGATGTTACAGGGGCTCAAGAGACCCAGTACTTC.

The CDR3 is CASSSARGNTGELFF. The CDR3, as DNA: TGCGCCAGCAGCTCGGCACGGGGGAACACCGGGGAGCTGTTTTTT. This rearrangement joins TRBV5-1 to TRBJ2-2; D might be TRBD2 (5 bases). The germline CDR1 and CDR2 sequences are SGHRS and YFSETQ. The germline V and J ends were trimmed by 3 bases and 1 base, with 10 bases remaining between them. The CDR3 length is 15 residues.

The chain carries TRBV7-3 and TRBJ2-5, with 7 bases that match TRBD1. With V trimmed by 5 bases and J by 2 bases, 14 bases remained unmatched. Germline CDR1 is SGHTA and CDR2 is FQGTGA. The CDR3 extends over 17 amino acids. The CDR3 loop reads CASSPMASYRGQETQYF. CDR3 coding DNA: TGTGCCAGCAGCCCCATGGCTTCCTACAGGGGTCAAGAGACCCAGTACTTC.

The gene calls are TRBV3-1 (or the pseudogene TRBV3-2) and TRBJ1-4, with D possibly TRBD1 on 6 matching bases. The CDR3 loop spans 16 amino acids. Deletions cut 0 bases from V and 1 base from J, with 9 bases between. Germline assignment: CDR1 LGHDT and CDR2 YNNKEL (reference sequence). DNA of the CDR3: TGTGCCAGCAGCCAAGATACAGGGCGAACTAATGAAAAACTGTTTTTT. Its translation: CASSQDTGRTNEKLFF.

CDR3 DNA: TGTGCCTGGAATTCTGGGGGGTTCTCTGGAAACACCATATATTTT. This gives the protein CAWNSGGFSGNTIYF. The J gene is TRBJ1-3, the V gene TRBV30; perhaps TRBD1 as D (5 bases). The V and J ends lost 4 bases and 0 bases respectively, with 13 bases between them. The germline gives CDR1 GTSNPN, CDR2 SVGIG (reference sequence). CDR3 size: 15 residues.

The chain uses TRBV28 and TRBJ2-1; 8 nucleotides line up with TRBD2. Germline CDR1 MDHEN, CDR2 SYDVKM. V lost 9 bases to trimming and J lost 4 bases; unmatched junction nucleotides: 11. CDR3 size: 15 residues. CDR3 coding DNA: TGTGCCAGTTCCCCTCTCGCGGGAGGTTACAATGAGCAGTTCTTC. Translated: CASSPLAGGYNEQFF.

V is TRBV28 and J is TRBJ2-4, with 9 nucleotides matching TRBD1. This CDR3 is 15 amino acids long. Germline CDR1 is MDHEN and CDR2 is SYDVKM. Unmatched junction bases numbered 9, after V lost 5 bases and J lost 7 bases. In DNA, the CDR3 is TGTGCCAGCAGTATTACAGGGGGCGCTATGAACATTCAGTACTTC. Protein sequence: CASSITGGAMNIQYF. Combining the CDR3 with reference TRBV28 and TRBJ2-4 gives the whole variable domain DVKVTQSSRYLVKRTGEKVFLECVQDMDHENMFWYRQDPGLGLRLIYFSYDVKMKEKGDIPEGYSVSREKKERFSLILESASTNQTSMYLCASSITGGAMNIQYFGAGTRLSVL.

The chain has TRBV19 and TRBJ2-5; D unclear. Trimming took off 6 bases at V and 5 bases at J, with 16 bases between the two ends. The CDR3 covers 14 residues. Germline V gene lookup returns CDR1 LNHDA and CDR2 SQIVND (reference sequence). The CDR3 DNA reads TGTGCCAGTAGCGAGAGCGTAAACAAGGAGACCCAGTACTTC. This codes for CASSESVNKETQYF.

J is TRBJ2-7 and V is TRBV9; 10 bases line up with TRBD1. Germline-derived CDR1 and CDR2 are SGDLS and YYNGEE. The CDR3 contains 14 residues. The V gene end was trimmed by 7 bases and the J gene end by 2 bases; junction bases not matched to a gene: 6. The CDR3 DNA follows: TGTGCCAGCGCTGAGGGACAGGGGACCTACGAGCAGTACTTC. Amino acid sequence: CASAEGQGTYEQYF.

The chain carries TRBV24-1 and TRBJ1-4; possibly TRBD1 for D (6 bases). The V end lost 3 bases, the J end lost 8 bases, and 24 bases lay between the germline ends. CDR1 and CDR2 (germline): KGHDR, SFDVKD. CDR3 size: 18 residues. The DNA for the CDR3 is TGTGCCACCAGTGATCAACAGGGATACTTCTATTGTAGCGAAAAACTGTTTTTT. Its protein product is CATSDQQGYFYCSEKLFF.

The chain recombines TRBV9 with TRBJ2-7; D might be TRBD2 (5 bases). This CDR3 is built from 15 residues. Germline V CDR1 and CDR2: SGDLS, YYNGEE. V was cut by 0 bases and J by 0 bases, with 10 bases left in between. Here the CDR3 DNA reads TGTGCCAGCAGCGTAGTCGCGGGTAGCTCCTACGAGCAGTACTTC. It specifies CASSVVAGSSYEQYF.

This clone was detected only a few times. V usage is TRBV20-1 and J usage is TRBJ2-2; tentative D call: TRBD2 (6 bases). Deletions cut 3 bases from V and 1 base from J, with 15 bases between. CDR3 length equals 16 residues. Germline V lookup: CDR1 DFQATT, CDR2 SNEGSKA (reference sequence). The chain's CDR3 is CSASWRAGGNTGELFF. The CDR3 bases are TGCAGTGCTAGTTGGAGGGCAGGAGGGAACACCGGGGAGCTGTTTTTT.

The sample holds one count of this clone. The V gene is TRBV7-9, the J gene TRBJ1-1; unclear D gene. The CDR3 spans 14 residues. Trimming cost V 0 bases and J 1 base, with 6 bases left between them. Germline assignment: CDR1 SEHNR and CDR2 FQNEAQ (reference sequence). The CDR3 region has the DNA TGTGCCAGCAGCTTAGCGAGGCAGAACACTGAAGCTTTCTTT. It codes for CASSLARQNTEAFF.

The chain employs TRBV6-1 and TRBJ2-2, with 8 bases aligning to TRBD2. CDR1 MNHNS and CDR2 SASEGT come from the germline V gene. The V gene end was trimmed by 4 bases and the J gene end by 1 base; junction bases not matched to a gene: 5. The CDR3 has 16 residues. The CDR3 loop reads CASSADSGGNTGELFF. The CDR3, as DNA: TGTGCCAGCAGTGCCGACAGCGGGGGGAACACCGGGGAGCTGTTTTTT.

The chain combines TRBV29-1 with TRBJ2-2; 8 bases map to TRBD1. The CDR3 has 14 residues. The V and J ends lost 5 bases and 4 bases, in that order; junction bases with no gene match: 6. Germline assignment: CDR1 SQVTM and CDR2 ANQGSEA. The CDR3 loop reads CSVLGQAGTGELFF. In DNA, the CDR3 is TGCAGCGTTTTGGGACAGGCTGGCACCGGGGAGCTGTTTTTT.

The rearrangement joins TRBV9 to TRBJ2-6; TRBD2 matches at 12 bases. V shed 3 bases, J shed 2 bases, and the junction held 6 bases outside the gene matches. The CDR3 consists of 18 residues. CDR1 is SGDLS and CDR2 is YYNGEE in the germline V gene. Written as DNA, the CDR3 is TGTGCCAGCAGCGCACCTAGCGGGGGGGCAACTGGGGCCAACGTCCTGACTTTC. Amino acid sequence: CASSAPSGGATGANVLTF.

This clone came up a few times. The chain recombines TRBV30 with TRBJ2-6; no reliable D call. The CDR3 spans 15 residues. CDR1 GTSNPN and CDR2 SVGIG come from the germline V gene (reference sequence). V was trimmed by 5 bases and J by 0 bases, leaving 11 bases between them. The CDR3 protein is CAWPQRSSGANVLTF. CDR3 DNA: TGTGCCTGGCCCCAACGGAGCTCTGGGGCCAACGTCCTGACTTTC.

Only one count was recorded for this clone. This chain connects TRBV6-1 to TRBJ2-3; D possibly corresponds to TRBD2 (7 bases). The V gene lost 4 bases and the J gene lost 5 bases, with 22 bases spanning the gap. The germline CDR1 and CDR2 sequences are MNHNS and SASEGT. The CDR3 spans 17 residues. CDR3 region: CASSVGHGGPAVDTQYF. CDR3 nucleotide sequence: TGTGCCAGCAGTGTGGGGCACGGGGGGCCCGCCGTAGATACGCAGTATTTT.

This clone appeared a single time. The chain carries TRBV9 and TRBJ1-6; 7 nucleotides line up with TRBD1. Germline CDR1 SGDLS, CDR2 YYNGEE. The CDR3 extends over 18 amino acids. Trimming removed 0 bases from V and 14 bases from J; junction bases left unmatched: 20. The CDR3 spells CASSVDEGDRSIPGALHF. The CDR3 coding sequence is TGTGCCAGCAGCGTAGACGAGGGGGACAGATCCATCCCCGGGGCCCTCCACTTT.